Presented here are 22 T cell receptor beta chains from one specimen sequenced in a study of blood T cell repertoires in COVID-19. TCRdb's table, derived via immunoSEQ multiplex PCR, lists solely in-frame clones and lacks some. Of more than 150,000 clones listed, 85% to 90% are singletons. The sequencing sample was made of peripheral blood. These receptor sequences come from a man between 35 and 55 years old with active or convalescent COVID-19.

This chain links TRBV11-2 with TRBJ1-1, with 7 bases matching TRBD1. CDR3 length equals 17 residues. Germline lookup yields CDR1 SGHAT and CDR2 FQNNGV. V dropped 3 bases and J dropped 1; count of bases not matched to a gene: 11. The DNA of the CDR3 is TGTGCCAGCAGCTTCCAGAGCTTGGGACAGCGGAACACTGAAGCTTTCTTT. Protein product: CASSFQSLGQRNTEAFF.

The V call is TRBV4-3, the J call TRBJ1-6; no reliable D call. This CDR3 is built from 17 residues. Looked up from germline, CDR1 is LGHNA and CDR2 is YSLEER. V lost 0 bases and J 4 bases, leaving 13 bases between the germline ends. Here the CDR3 reads CASSQEPGMLYNSPLHF. CDR3 DNA sequence: TGCGCCAGCAGCCAAGAACCAGGAATGCTTTATAATTCACCCCTCCACTTT.

This clone appeared a single time. The chain employs TRBV5-8 and TRBJ2-5; 12 nucleotides agree with TRBD2. Germline CDR1 is SGHTS and CDR2 is YDEGEE. The CDR3 totals 18 residues. With V trimmed by 4 bases and J by 5 bases, 15 bases remained unmatched. CDR3 loop: CASSHAGLAGGLGETQYF. DNA for the CDR3: TGTGCCAGCAGCCATGCGGGCCTAGCGGGGGGGCTAGGGGAGACCCAGTACTTC.

The chain links TRBV29-1 to TRBJ1-2; possibly TRBD1 for D (6 bases). CDR1 SQVTM and CDR2 ANQGSEA come from the germline V gene. V dropped 0 bases and J dropped 4 bases, with 9 bases sitting between them. The length of the CDR3 is 13 residues. The CDR3 DNA reads as TGCAGCGTTGAAGATACAGGGCCCTATGGCTACACCTTC. Protein: CSVEDTGPYGYTF.

The chain couples TRBV6-1 to TRBJ2-1; the D gene is possibly TRBD2 (6 bases). The germline gives CDR1 MNHNS, CDR2 SASEGT. V was pared by 3 bases and J by 7 bases, with 25 bases between. This CDR3 spans 18 amino acids. The DNA of the CDR3 is TGTGCCAGCAGTGAGCGTCGAGTAGGCGGGGTCCAAGGGAATGAGCAGTTCTTC. Protein product: CASSERRVGGVQGNEQFF.

This chain links TRBV2 with TRBJ2-5; possibly TRBD2 for D (6 bases). The V end lost 5 bases, the J end lost 4 bases, and 14 bases lay between the germline ends. This CDR3 comprises 14 residues. In germline, CDR1 is SNHLY, CDR2 FYNNEI. CDR3 protein: CASSLKGGRETQYF. For the CDR3, the DNA is TGTGCCAGCAGTTTGAAGGGAGGCAGAGAGACCCAGTACTTC.

The genes are TRBV5-1 and TRBJ1-2; D perhaps matches TRBD1 (6 bases). This CDR3 spans 13 amino acids. V was cut by 7 bases and J by 4 bases, with 14 bases left in between. Germline CDR1 reads SGHRS; CDR2 reads YFSETQ. CDR3 amino acids: CASEGGEGYGYTF. The CDR3 DNA sequence: TGCGCCAGCGAAGGGGGGGAGGGCTATGGCTACACCTTC.

The chain employs TRBV12-5 and TRBJ1-5; D unclear. Trimming pared 5 bases from V and 3 bases from J, leaving 17 bases between. The germline V gene has CDR1 LGHNT and CDR2 FRNRAP. This CDR3 is built from 16 residues. CDR3 sequence reads: CASGNAFVQYNQPQHF. The DNA of the CDR3 is TGTGCTAGTGGTAATGCCTTCGTACAGTACAATCAGCCCCAGCATTTT.

The rearrangement uses TRBV5-6 and TRBJ1-1, with 9 bases lining up with TRBD1. From germline, CDR1 is SGHDT and CDR2 YYEEEE. This CDR3 spans 13 amino acids. V shed 7 bases and J 7 bases; nucleotides not matched to a gene: 8. The CDR3 region has the DNA TGTGCCAGCGGACAGGGGTTGCGACTTGAAGCTTTCTTT. Residues: CASGQGLRLEAFF.

The chain uses TRBV3-1 (or the pseudogene TRBV3-2) and TRBJ2-7; a possible D gene is TRBD1 (6 bases). V was shortened by 6 bases and J by 4 bases, with 22 bases between the two germline ends. Germline V gives CDR1 LGHDT, CDR2 YNNKEL (reference sequence). The CDR3 is 16 amino acids. The CDR3 sequence: CASSPTPGQGQYEQYF. CDR3 DNA sequence: TGTGCCAGCAGTCCCACCCCGGGACAAGGACAGTACGAGCAGTACTTC.

The chain employs TRBV5-1 and TRBJ1-1; possibly TRBD1 for D (5 bases). V was pared by 0 bases and J by 4 bases, with 7 bases between. The CDR3 has 13 residues. CDR1 and CDR2 (germline): SGHRS, YFSETQ. The CDR3 nucleotides read TGCGCCAGCAGCTTGGGGACAATCACTGAAGCTTTCTTT. Protein sequence: CASSLGTITEAFF.

The V and J genes are TRBV5-4 and TRBJ2-3; TRBD2 matches at 8 bases. V lost 3 bases and J lost 4; bases outside the gene matches: 10. Germline values: CDR1 SGHNT, CDR2 YYREEE (reference sequence). The CDR3 loop spans 16 amino acids. CDR3 nucleotides: TGTGCCAGCAGCTCCGTCGGGGGGGCCGGCGCAGATACGCAGTATTTT. The encoded protein is CASSSVGGAGADTQYF.

The chain is built from TRBV7-3 and TRBJ2-2, with D unclear. V lost 4 bases, J lost 1 base, and 7 bases lay in between. Per the germline V gene, CDR1 is SGHTA and CDR2 is FQGTGA. The CDR3 is made up of 14 amino acids. CDR3 sequence (DNA): TGTGCCAGCAGCTCCGGGTTGAACACCGGGGAGCTGTTTTTT. Encoded protein: CASSSGLNTGELFF.

The rearrangement uses TRBV10-3 and TRBJ2-1; 8 bases line up with TRBD1. The CDR3 spans 16 residues. J lost 8 bases, V lost 6 bases, and 15 bases had no gene match. Per germline, CDR1 ENHRY and CDR2 SYGVKD. The CDR3 sequence: CAIRTGQGLHGDEQFF. The CDR3 bases are TGTGCCATCAGAACCGGACAGGGCCTTCACGGGGATGAGCAGTTCTTC.

The gene calls are TRBV6-5 and TRBJ2-2; maybe TRBD1 (6 bases). Germline V CDR1 and CDR2: MNHEY, SVGAGI. The CDR3 contains 14 residues. Trimming left V 8 bases short and J 7 bases short, with 17 bases between. As DNA, the CDR3 is TGTGCCAGCGGTTCAGGGGTTGAAAACGGGGAGCTGTTTTTT. It specifies CASGSGVENGELFF.

The chain joins TRBV5-1 to TRBJ1-2, with 7 bases lining up with TRBD1. The length of the CDR3 is 13 residues. V was pared by 4 bases and J by 4 bases, with 4 bases of the junction left unmatched. From germline, CDR1 is SGHRS and CDR2 YFSETQ. CDR3: CASSLGQIYGYTF. CDR3 coding DNA: TGCGCCAGCAGCCTGGGACAGATCTATGGCTACACCTTC.

This rearrangement joins TRBV7-9 to TRBJ2-5, with TRBD2 matching 8 bases. The length of the CDR3 is 16 residues. V lost 3 bases, J lost 2 bases, and 8 bases stayed unmatched. Germline-derived CDR1 and CDR2 are SEHNR and FQNEAQ (reference sequence). CDR3 loop: CASSFSSGFIQETQYF. The CDR3 nucleotides are TGTGCCAGCAGCTTTTCTAGCGGGTTTATACAAGAGACCCAGTACTTC.

Only one count was recorded for this clone. This chain joins TRBV9 and TRBJ2-5, with D perhaps matching TRBD1 (6 bases). Germline lookup yields CDR1 SGDLS and CDR2 YYNGEE. V lost 3 bases to trimming and J lost 2 bases, with 14 bases between them. The CDR3 extends over 15 amino acids. The DNA for the CDR3 is TGTGCCAGCAGCGGATCCTCGGGACAACAAGAGACCCAGTACTTC. Translating it yields CASSGSSGQQETQYF. Complete variable domain (other parts from reference TRBV9 and TRBJ2-5): DSGVTQTPKHLITATGQRVTLRCSPRSGDLSVYWYQQSLDQGLQFLIQYYNGEERAKGNILERFSAQQFPDLHSELNLSSLELGDSALYFCASSGSSGQQETQYFGPGTRLLVL.

The J gene is TRBJ1-4, the V gene TRBV7-9; 8 bases line up with TRBD1. V shed 1 base, J shed 3 bases, and the junction held 4 bases outside the gene matches. Germline V CDR1 and CDR2: SEHNR, FQNEAQ (reference sequence). The CDR3 has 16 residues. The CDR3 DNA sequence: TGTGCCAGCAGCTTAGATAGGACAGGGTCTAATGAAAAACTGTTTTTT. Translated, it gives CASSLDRTGSNEKLFF.

V and J are TRBV7-3 and TRBJ2-1, with TRBD1 as a possible D gene (6 bases). V dropped 2 bases and J dropped 5 bases, with 7 bases sitting between them. This CDR3 region has 13 residues. In germline, CDR1 is SGHTA, CDR2 FQGTGA. The CDR3 sequence is CASSLGQNNEQFF. The CDR3 nucleotides read TGTGCCAGCAGCTTAGGACAGAACAATGAGCAGTTCTTC.

The rearrangement links TRBV4-2 to TRBJ1-1; D is unresolved. This CDR3 is 16 amino acids long. Germline V gene lookup returns CDR1 LGHNA and CDR2 YNFKEQ. V gave up 0 bases and J gave up 0 bases, with 11 bases separating them. CDR3 loop: CASSQEGGWVNTEAFF. The CDR3 bases are TGTGCCAGCAGCCAAGAAGGAGGGTGGGTGAACACTGAAGCTTTCTTT.

The gene calls are TRBV5-4 and TRBJ2-3; 7 bases fit TRBD2. CDR1 and CDR2 from the germline V gene are SGHNT and YYREEE (reference sequence). This CDR3 spans 15 amino acids. Trimming cost V 0 bases and J 4 bases; bases outside gene matches: 5. CDR3 sequence (DNA): TGTGCCAGCAGCTTGGCCGGGGGGTCGCCAGATACGCAGTATTTT. Protein product: CASSLAGGSPDTQYF.